The clone carrying this T cell receptor (beta chain) occurred many times. The CDR3 regions of TCR beta were amplified from RNA transcripts. With the HTBI primer set, the TCR CDR3 went through a first round of RT-PCR. TCRdb analysed the multiplex PCR reads with MiXCR anew, one entry per CDR3 protein. The sample lists a few hundred thousand distinct CDR3 sequences; about 15% were seen once. This CDR3 has 17 residues. Germline V gives CDR1 MNHEY, CDR2 SMNVEV (reference sequence). The V end was cut by 2 bases, the J end by 0 bases, with 17 bases between. This sample stems from a study of T cells in Graves' hyperthyroidism and ophthalmopathy.

The chain combines TRBV27 with TRBJ2-7; D may be TRBD1 (5 bases). Sequencing used blood. This TCR was recovered from a young woman with Graves' hyperthyroidism. The CDR3 DNA reads TGTGCCAGCAGTTTAAAAGGCGTCGGGCAGGGCTCCTACGAGCAGTACTTC. This translates into CASSLKGVGQGSYEQYF.